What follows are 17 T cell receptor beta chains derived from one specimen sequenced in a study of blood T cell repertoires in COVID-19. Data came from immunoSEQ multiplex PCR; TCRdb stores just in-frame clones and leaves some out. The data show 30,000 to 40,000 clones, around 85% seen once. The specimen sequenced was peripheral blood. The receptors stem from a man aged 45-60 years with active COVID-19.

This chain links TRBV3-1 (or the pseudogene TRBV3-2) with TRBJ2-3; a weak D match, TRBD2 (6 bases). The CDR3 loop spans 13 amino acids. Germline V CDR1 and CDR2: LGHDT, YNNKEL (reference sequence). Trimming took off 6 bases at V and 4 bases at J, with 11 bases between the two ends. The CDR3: CASSWGEADTQYF. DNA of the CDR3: TGTGCCAGCAGTTGGGGGGAGGCAGATACGCAGTATTTT.

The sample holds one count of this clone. DNA for the CDR3: TGCGCCAGCAGCTTCACAATGGACACCGAGCAGTACTTC. This translates into CASSFTMDTEQYF. The chain employs TRBV5-1 and TRBJ2-7, with D possibly TRBD1 on 5 matching bases. V was shortened by 2 bases and J by 6 bases, with 12 bases between the two germline ends. Germline CDR1 reads SGHRS; CDR2 reads YFSETQ. The CDR3 sequence is 13 residues long. Full variable domain (missing parts from reference TRBV5-1 and TRBJ2-7): KAGVTQTPRYLIKTRGQQVTLSCSPISGHRSVSWYQQTPGQGLQFLFEYFSETQRNKGNFPGRFSGRQFSNSRSEMNVSTLELGDSALYLCASSFTMDTEQYFGPGTRLTVT.

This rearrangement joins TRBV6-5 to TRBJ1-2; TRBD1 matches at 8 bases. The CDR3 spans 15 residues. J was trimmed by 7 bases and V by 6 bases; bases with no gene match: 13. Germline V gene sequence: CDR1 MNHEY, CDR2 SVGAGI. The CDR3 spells CASSVDRGNVGGYTF. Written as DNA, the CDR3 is TGTGCCAGCAGCGTCGACAGGGGTAATGTAGGTGGCTACACCTTC.

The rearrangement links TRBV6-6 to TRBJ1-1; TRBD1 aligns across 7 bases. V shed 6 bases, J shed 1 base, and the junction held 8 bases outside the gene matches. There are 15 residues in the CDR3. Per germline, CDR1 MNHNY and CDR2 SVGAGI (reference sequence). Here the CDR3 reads CASRNKGTANTEAFF. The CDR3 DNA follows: TGTGCCAGCAGGAACAAGGGGACAGCGAACACTGAAGCTTTCTTT.

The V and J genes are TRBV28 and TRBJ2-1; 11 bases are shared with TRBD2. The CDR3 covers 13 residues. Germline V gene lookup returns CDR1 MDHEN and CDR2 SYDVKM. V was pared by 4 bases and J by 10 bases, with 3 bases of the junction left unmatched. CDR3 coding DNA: TGTGCCAGCAGTTCCCCTAGCGGGGGGGAGCAGTTCTTC. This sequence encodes CASSSPSGGEQFF. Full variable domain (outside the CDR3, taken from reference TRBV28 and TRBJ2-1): DVKVTQSSRYLVKRTGEKVFLECVQDMDHENMFWYRQDPGLGLRLIYFSYDVKMKEKGDIPEGYSVSREKKERFSLILESASTNQTSMYLCASSSPSGGEQFFGPGTRLTVL.

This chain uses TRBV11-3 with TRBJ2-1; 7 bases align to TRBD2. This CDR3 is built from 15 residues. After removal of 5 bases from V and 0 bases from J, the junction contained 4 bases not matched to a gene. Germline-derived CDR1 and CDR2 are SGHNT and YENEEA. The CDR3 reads CASSQAGSSYNEQFF. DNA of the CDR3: TGTGCCAGCAGCCAAGCGGGGAGCTCCTACAATGAGCAGTTCTTC.

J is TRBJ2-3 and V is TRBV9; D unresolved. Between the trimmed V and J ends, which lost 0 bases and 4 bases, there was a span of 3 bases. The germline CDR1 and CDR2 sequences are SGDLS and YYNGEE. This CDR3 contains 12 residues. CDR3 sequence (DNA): TGTGCCAGCAGCGTAGCGTCAGATACGCAGTATTTT. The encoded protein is CASSVASDTQYF.

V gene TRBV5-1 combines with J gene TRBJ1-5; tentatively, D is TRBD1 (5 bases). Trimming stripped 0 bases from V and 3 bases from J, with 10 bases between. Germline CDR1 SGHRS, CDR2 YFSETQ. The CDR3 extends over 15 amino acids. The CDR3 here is CASSLVGGNNQPQHF. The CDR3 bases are TGCGCCAGCAGCTTGGTTGGGGGGAACAATCAGCCCCAGCATTTT. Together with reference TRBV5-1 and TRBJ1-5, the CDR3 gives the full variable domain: KAGVTQTPRYLIKTRGQQVTLSCSPISGHRSVSWYQQTPGQGLQFLFEYFSETQRNKGNFPGRFSGRQFSNSRSEMNVSTLELGDSALYLCASSLVGGNNQPQHFGDGTRLSIL.

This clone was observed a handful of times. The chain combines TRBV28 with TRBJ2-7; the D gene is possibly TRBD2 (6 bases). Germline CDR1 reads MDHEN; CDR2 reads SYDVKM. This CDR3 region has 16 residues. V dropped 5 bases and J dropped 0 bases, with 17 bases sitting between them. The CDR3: CASSLIGGGLSYEQYF. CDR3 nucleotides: TGTGCCAGCAGTCTCATTGGCGGAGGGCTCTCCTACGAGCAGTACTTC.

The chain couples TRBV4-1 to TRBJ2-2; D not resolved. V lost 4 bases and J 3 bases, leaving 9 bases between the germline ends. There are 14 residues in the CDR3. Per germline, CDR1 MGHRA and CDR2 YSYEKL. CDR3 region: CASSPRRDTGELFF. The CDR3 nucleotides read TGCGCCAGCAGCCCTCGACGGGACACCGGGGAGCTGTTTTTT.

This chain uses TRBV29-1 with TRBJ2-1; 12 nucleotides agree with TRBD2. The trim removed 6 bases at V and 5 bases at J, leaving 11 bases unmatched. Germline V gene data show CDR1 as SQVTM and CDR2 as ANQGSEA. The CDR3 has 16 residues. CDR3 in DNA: TGCAGCGTGACCCCTAGCGGGGGGGCGATGCACAATGAGCAGTTCTTC. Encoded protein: CSVTPSGGAMHNEQFF.

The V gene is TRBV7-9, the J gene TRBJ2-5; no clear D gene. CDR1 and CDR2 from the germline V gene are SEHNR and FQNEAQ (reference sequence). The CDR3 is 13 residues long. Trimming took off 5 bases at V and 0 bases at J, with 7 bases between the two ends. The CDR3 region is CASSRYNQETQYF. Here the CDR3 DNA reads TGTGCCAGCAGCCGCTATAACCAAGAGACCCAGTACTTC.

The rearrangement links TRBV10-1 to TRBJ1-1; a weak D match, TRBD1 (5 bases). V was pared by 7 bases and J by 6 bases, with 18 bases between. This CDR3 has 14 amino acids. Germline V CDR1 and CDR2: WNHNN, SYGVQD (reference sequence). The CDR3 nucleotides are TGCGCCAGCATTAGGCAGGGTTCATTTTCTGAAGCTTTCTTT. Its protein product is CASIRQGSFSEAFF.

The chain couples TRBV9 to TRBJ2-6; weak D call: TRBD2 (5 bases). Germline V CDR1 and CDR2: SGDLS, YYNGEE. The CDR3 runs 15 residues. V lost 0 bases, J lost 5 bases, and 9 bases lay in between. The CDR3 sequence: CASSVAPGRANVLTF. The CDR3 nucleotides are TGTGCCAGCAGCGTAGCCCCGGGGAGGGCCAACGTCCTGACTTTC. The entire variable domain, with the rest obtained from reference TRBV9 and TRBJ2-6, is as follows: DSGVTQTPKHLITATGQRVTLRCSPRSGDLSVYWYQQSLDQGLQFLIQYYNGEERAKGNILERFSAQQFPDLHSELNLSSLELGDSALYFCASSVAPGRANVLTFGAGSRLTVL.

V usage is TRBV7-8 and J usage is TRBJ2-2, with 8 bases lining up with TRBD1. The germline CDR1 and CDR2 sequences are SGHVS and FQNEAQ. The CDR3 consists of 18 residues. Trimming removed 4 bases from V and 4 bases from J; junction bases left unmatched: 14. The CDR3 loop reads CASSSPRRQGALTGELFF. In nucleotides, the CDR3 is TGTGCCAGCAGCTCACCCCGAAGGCAGGGGGCGCTCACCGGGGAGCTGTTTTTT.

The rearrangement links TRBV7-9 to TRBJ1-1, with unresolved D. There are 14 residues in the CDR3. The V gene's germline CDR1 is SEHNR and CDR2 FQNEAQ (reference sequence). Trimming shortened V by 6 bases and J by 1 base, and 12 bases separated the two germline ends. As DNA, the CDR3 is TGTGCCAGCAGTCCTAAATTCAAGAACACTGAAGCTTTCTTT. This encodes CASSPKFKNTEAFF.

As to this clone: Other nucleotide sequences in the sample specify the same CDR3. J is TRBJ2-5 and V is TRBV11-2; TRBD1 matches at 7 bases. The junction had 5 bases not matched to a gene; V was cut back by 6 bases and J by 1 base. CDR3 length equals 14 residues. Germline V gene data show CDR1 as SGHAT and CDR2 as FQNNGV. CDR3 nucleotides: TGTGCCAGCAGTCTAGGGGGCAGCCAAGAGACCCAGTACTTC. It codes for CASSLGGSQETQYF.